Sequencing of this T cell receptor beta chain was carried out in a study of OX40 agonist ivuxolimab in advanced cancers. In its sample, this clone was seen a few times. Sequencing used immunoSEQ multiplex PCR; TCRdb keeps in-frame clones, though not all of them. The sample has some 100,000 clones; 80% to 90% are singletons. This CDR3 is built from 11 residues. The J segment lost 10 bases and the V segment lost 4 bases, leaving 0 bases of the junction unmatched. Germline V gives CDR1 LNHDA, CDR2 SQIVND (reference sequence). This sequence was found in an adult with an advanced solid tumor such as melanoma, head and neck, liver or kidney cancer. The source was CD4+ or CD8+ T cells sorted from blood, collected in a trial of the OX40 agonist ivuxolimab. The chain couples TRBV19 to TRBJ1-1; 10 positions match TRBD1. CDR3 DNA sequence: TGTGCCAGTAGTAGACAGGGGGCAGCTTTCTTT. Translated: CASSRQGAAFF.